The clone carrying this T cell receptor beta chain was observed at least ten times. Its target is unknown. Extracted RNA was reverse transcribed into cDNA, the sequencing template. The repertoire was sequenced with immunoSEQ multiplex PCR; TCRdb's copy has only in-frame clones and lacks some. The repertoire holds about 290,000 clones, with 58% as singletons. This sample was taken from a study of CD8+ T cells in alopecia areata. Study findings and constraints: Mouse data revealed clearer TCR sharing than patient data did, a gap possibly tied to HLA.

CDR3 length: 13 residues. CDR1 SGHAT and CDR2 FQNNGV come from the germline V gene. Trimming stripped 2 bases from V and 0 bases from J, with 4 bases between. The sample's treatment: oral pan-JAK inhibitor, 5-10 mg twice daily. Individuals with alopecia areata gave both lesional scalp punch biopsies and peripheral blood for collection. PBMC-derived CD4+ and CD8+ T cells were sorted. The origin of this receptor is a human donor with alopecia areata. The material sequenced was CD4+ T cells sorted from blood, taken at week 24, from a patient treated with tofacitinib. The chain employs TRBV11-2 and TRBJ1-1; D unclear. The CDR3 is CASSLRVNTEAFF. The DNA of the CDR3 is TGTGCCAGCAGCTTAAGGGTGAACACTGAAGCTTTCTTT.